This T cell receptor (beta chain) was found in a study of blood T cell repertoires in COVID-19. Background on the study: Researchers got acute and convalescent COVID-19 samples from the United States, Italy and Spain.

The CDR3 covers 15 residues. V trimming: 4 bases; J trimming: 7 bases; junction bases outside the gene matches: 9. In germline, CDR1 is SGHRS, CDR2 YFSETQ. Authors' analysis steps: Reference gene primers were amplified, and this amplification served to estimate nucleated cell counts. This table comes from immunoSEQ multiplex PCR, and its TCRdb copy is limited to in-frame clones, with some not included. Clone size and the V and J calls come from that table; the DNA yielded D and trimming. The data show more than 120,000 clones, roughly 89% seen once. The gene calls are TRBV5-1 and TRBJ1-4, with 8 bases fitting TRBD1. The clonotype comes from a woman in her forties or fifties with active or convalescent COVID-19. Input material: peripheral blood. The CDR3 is CASSTYSGGREKLFF. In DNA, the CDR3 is TGCGCCAGCAGCACCTATTCAGGGGGCCGTGAAAAACTGTTTTTT.